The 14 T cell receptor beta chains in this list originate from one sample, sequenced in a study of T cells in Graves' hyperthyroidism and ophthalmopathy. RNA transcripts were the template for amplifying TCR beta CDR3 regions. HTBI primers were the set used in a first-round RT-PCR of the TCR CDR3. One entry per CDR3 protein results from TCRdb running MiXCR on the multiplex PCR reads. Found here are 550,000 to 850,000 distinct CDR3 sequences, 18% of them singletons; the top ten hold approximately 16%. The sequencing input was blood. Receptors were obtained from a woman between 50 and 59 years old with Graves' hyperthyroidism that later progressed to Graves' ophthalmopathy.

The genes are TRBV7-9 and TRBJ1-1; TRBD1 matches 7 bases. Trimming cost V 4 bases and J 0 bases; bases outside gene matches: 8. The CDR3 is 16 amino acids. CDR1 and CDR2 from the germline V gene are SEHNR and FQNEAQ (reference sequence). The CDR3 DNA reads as TGTGCCAGCAGCTCCCGGGACAGATTTTTGAACACTGAAGCTTTCTTT. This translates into CASSSRDRFLNTEAFF.

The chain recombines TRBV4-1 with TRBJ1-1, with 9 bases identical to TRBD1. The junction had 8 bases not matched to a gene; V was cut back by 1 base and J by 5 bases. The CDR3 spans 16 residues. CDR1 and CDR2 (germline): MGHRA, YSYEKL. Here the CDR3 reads CASSQGRDRVGTEAFF. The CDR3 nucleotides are TGCGCCAGCAGCCAAGGGAGGGACAGGGTGGGAACTGAAGCTTTCTTT.

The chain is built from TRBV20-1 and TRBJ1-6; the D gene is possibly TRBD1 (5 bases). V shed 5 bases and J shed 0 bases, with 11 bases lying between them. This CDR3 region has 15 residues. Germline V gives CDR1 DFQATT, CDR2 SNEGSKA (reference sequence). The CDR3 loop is CSAQGPGSYNSPLHF. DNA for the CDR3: TGCAGTGCTCAGGGACCGGGCTCCTATAATTCACCCCTCCACTTT.

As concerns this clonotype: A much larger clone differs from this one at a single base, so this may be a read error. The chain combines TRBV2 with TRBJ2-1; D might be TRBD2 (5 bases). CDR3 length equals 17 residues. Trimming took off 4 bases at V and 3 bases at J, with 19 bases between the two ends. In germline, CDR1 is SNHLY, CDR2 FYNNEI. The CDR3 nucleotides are TGTGCCAGCAGTGCCTCCTTGGACGGGGTCGTCTACAATGAGCAGTTCTTC. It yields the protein CASSASLDGVVYNEQFF. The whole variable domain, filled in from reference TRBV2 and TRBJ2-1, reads EPEVTQTPSHQVTQMGQEVILRCVPISNHLYFYWYRQILGQKVEFLVSFYNNEISEKSEIFDDQFSVERPDGSNFTLKIRSTKLEDSAMYFCASSASLDGVVYNEQFFGPGTRLTVL.

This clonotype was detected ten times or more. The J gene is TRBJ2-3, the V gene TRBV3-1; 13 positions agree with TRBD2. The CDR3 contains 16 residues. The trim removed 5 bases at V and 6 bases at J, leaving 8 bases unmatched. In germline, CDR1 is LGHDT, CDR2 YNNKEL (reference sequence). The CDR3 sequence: CASSLLAGGPGDTQYF. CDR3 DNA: TGTGCCAGCAGCTTACTAGCGGGGGGGCCCGGGGATACGCAGTATTTT.

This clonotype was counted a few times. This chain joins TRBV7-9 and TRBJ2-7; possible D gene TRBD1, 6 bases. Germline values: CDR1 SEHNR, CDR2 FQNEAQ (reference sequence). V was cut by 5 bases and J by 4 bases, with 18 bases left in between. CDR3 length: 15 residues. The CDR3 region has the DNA TGTGCCAGCAGCGCCCGGGACATGGACCCATACGAGCAGTACTTC. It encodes CASSARDMDPYEQYF.

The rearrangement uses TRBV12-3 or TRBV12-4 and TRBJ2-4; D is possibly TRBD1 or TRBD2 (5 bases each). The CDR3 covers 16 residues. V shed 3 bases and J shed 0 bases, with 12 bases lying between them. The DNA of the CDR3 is TGTGCCAGCAGTTTTGGGGGATCCTTAGCCAAAAACATTCAGTACTTC. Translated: CASSFGGSLAKNIQYF.

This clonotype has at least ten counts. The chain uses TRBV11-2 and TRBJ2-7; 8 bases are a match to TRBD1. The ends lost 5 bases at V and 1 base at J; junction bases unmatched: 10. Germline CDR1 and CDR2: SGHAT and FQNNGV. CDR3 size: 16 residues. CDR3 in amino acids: CASSPENQGASYEQYF. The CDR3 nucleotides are TGTGCCAGCAGCCCCGAGAATCAGGGGGCGTCCTACGAGCAGTACTTC. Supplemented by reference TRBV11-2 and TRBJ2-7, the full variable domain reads EAGVAQSPRYKIIEKRQSVAFWCNPISGHATLYWYQQILGQGPKLLIQFQNNGVVDDSQLPKDRFSAERLKGVDSTLKIQPAKLEDSAVYLCASSPENQGASYEQYFGPGTRLTVT.

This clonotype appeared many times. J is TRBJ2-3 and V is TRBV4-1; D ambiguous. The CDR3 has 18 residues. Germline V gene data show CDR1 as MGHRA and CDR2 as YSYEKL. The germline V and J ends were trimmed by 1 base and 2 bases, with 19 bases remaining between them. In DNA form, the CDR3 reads TGCGCCAGCAGCCAAGGCTCGACACCCGTCCCCCACACAGATACGCAGTATTTT. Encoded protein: CASSQGSTPVPHTDTQYF.

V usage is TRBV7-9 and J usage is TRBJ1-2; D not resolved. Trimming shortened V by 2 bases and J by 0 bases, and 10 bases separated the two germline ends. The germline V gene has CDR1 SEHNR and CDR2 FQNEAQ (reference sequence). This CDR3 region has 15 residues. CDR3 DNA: TGTGCCAGCAGCTTAAAGGGCAGAGCTAACTATGGCTACACCTTC. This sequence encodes CASSLKGRANYGYTF.

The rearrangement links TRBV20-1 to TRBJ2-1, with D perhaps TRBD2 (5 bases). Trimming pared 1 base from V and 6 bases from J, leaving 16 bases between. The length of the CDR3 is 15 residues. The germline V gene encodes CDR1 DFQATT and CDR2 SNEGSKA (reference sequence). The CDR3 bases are TGCAGTGCTAGAGGTGGCGGTAGCGTAAGCAATGAGCAGTTCTTC. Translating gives CSARGGGSVSNEQFF.

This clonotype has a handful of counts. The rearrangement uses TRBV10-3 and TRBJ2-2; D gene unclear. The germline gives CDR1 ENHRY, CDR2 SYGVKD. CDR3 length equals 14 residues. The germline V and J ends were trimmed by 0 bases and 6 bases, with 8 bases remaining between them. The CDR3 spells CAISESAGPGELFF. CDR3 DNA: TGTGCCATCAGTGAGTCAGCCGGTCCCGGGGAGCTGTTTTTT.

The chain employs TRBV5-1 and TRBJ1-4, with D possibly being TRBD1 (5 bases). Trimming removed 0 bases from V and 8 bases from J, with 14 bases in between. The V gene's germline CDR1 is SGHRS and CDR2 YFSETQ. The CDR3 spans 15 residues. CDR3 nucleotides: TGCGCCAGCAGCTTGGGCACGGGGGGAAGAGAAAAACTGTTTTTT. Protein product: CASSLGTGGREKLFF.

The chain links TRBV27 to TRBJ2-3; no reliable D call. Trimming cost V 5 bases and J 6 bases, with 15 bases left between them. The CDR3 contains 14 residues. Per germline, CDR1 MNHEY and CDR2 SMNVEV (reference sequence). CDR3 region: CASSGSWSFDTQYF. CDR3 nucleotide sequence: TGTGCCAGCAGTGGGTCCTGGAGCTTCGATACGCAGTATTTT.